The entry below describes one T cell receptor (beta chain). The data stem from a study of T cell changes during pregnancy in multiple sclerosis. Assay used: immunoSEQ multiplex PCR; TCRdb lists only in-frame clones, some missing. The sample lists 50,000 to 80,000 clones, roughly 92% occurring once. With 0 bases removed from V and 6 bases from J, the gap between germline ends came to 6 bases. Germline-derived CDR1 and CDR2 are SGHRS and YFSETQ. The CDR3 runs to 12 residues. The V call is TRBV5-1, the J call TRBJ1-1, with D possibly matching TRBD1 (5 bases). Sequenced here: peripheral blood, sampled in the second trimester of pregnancy. This clonotype was obtained from a female donor with multiple sclerosis, enrolled in a pregnancy study. The CDR3 DNA reads TGCGCCAGCAGCTTGGGGGGCCCTGAAGCTTTCTTT. Amino acid sequence: CASSLGGPEAFF. The entire variable domain, with the rest obtained from reference TRBV5-1 and TRBJ1-1, is as follows: KAGVTQTPRYLIKTRGQQVTLSCSPISGHRSVSWYQQTPGQGLQFLFEYFSETQRNKGNFPGRFSGRQFSNSRSEMNVSTLELGDSALYLCASSLGGPEAFFGQGTRLTVV.